This is a list of T cell receptor beta chains from one sample in a study of blood T cell repertoires in COVID-19. The method was immunoSEQ multiplex PCR; TCRdb's version includes in-frame clones alone and lacks a portion of them. The top ten clones hold 0.6% to 0.8% of a sample with some 180,000 clones, around 91% of them seen once. Material: peripheral blood. The receptors here all came from a man in his fifties with acute or convalescent COVID-19. CDR3s include the opening cysteine and the closing phenylalanine or tryptophan. The D gene is left open where the match is weak. Size values are once, few and many counts, or a class for expanded clones, and some rows have none.

CDR3aa,CDR3nt,len,v_gene,abundance,j_gene,d_gene
CASRTSGMTMGTQYF,TGTGCCAGTCGGACTAGCGGGATGACGATGGGGACCCAGTACTTC,15,TRBV7-2,NA,TRBJ2-5,TRBD2
CASSLGGGIIGYTF,TGTGCCAGCAGCTTAGGGGGGGGTATAATTGGCTACACCTTC,14,TRBV7-8,once,TRBJ1-2,NA
CASSSQGDGTEAFF,TGCGCCAGCAGTTCTCAGGGTGACGGTACTGAAGCTTTCTTT,14,TRBV5-1,NA,TRBJ1-1,NA
CASRAGGAPNEKLFF,TGTGCCAGCAGGGCAGGAGGTGCTCCTAATGAAAAACTGTTTTTT,15,TRBV6-5,NA,TRBJ1-4,NA
CASSLGLAGEADTQYF,TGTGCCAGCAGCCTGGGACTAGCGGGAGAGGCAGATACGCAGTATTTT,16,TRBV7-9,NA,TRBJ2-3,TRBD2
CASSTQGRGNGYTF,TGTGCCAGCAGCACACAGGGAAGAGGGAATGGCTACACCTTC,14,TRBV9,NA,TRBJ1-2,NA
CATRHPDSYEQYF,TGTGCCACCCGTCACCCAGACTCCTACGAGCAGTACTTC,13,TRBV15,NA,TRBJ2-7,NA
CASSLDRWGDPGGEQFF,TGTGCCAGCAGCTTAGATAGGTGGGGAGATCCCGGAGGGGAGCAGTTCTTC,17,TRBV11-3,NA,TRBJ2-1,NA
CASSNTGTGNTIYF,TGTGCCAGTAGTAACACAGGGACTGGAAACACCATATATTTT,14,TRBV19,NA,TRBJ1-3,NA
CASSLALSGADTQYF,TGTGCCAGCAGCTTAGCCCTCTCAGGGGCGGATACGCAGTATTTT,15,TRBV11-2,NA,TRBJ2-3,NA
CASGTSHCGGCVVETQYF,TGCGCCAGCGGGACTAGCCACTGCGGGGGTTGCGTTGTGGAGACCCAGTACTTC,18,TRBV10-1,NA,TRBJ2-5,TRBD2
CASSNRGQGRTGELFF,TGTGCCAGTAGCAACAGGGGACAGGGGCGAACCGGGGAGCTGTTTTTT,16,TRBV19,NA,TRBJ2-2,TRBD1
CASSVVPTSGIFGGEQFF,TGTGCCAGCAGCGTAGTTCCTACTAGCGGGATTTTCGGCGGTGAGCAGTTCTTC,18,TRBV9,few,TRBJ2-1,TRBD2
CASSPRGSAEQFF,TGTGCCAGCAGCCCACGGGGGTCCGCTGAGCAGTTCTTC,13,TRBV7-3,once,TRBJ2-1,NA
CASSRGTSGRAVYEQYF,TGTGCCAGCAGCCGAGGGACTAGCGGGAGGGCGGTCTACGAGCAGTACTTC,17,TRBV5-4,few,TRBJ2-7,TRBD2
CASSPKRNEQFF,TGTGCCAGCAGCCCTAAGAGGAATGAGCAGTTCTTC,12,TRBV7-9,NA,TRBJ2-1,NA
CASSLSGGADTQYF,TGTGCCAGCAGCTTATCAGGGGGCGCAGATACGCAGTATTTT,14,TRBV11-3,NA,TRBJ2-3,TRBD1
CAWSVEAGHYGYTF,TGTGCCTGGAGTGTGGAGGCAGGCCACTATGGCTACACCTTC,14,TRBV30,NA,TRBJ1-2,NA
CASSITGGDQPQHF,TGTGCCAGTAGTATAACAGGGGGCGATCAGCCCCAGCATTTT,14,TRBV19,NA,TRBJ1-5,TRBD1
CASSAQGGDYEQYF,TGTGCCAGCAGTGCACAGGGAGGGGACTACGAGCAGTACTTC,14,TRBV2,few,TRBJ2-7,NA
CATTGLAGELFF,TGTGCCACAACAGGTCTGGCCGGGGAGCTGTTTTTT,12,TRBV18,NA,TRBJ2-2,NA
CASSQGRDNEQFF,TGTGCCAGCAGCCAAGGCAGGGACAATGAGCAGTTCTTC,13,TRBV3-1/TRBV3-2,NA,TRBJ2-1,NA
CASSPRGRANTGELFF,TGTGCCAGCAGCCCAAGGGGCAGGGCGAACACCGGGGAGCTGTTTTTT,16,TRBV5-4,NA,TRBJ2-2,NA
CASSFGLTGTEAFF,TGTGCCAGCAGCTTTGGACTTACTGGCACTGAAGCTTTCTTT,14,TRBV7-2,NA,TRBJ1-1,NA
CASSLNIRDSEQFF,TGTGCCAGCAGCTTAAATATAAGGGACAGTGAGCAGTTCTTC,14,TRBV7-3,NA,TRBJ2-1,TRBD1
CASSLLGQDYEQYF,TGTGCCAGCAGTTTACTCGGACAGGACTACGAGCAGTACTTC,14,TRBV27,NA,TRBJ2-7,TRBD1
CASSLDRETNTGELFF,TGCGCCAGCAGCTTGGATAGAGAAACGAACACCGGGGAGCTGTTTTTT,16,TRBV5-1,NA,TRBJ2-2,NA
CASSPRDRGIGEKLFF,TGTGCCAGCAGCCCCCGGGACAGGGGTATAGGGGAAAAACTGTTTTTT,16,TRBV3-1/TRBV3-2,NA,TRBJ1-4,TRBD1
CASSRLAGVTDTQYF,TGTGCCAGCAGTCGACTAGCGGGAGTCACAGATACGCAGTATTTT,15,TRBV6-5,NA,TRBJ2-3,TRBD2
CASSKNVGDRGTEAFF,TGTGCCAGCAGCAAAAACGTCGGCGACAGGGGTACTGAAGCTTTCTTT,16,TRBV21-1,NA,TRBJ1-1,NA
CASSPGRTGAFYEQYF,TGTGCCAGCAGTCCCGGGAGGACGGGGGCATTTTACGAGCAGTACTTC,16,TRBV27,NA,TRBJ2-7,NA